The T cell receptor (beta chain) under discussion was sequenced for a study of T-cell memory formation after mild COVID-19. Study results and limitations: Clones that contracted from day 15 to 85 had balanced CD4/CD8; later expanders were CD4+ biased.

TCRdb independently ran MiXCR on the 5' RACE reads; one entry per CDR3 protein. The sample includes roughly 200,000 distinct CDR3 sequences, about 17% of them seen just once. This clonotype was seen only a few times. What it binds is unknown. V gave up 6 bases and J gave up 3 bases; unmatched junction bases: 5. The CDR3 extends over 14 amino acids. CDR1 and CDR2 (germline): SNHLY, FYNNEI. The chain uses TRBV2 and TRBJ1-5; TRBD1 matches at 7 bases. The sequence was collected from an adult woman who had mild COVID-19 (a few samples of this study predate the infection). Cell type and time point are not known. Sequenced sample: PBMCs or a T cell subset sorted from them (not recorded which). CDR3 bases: TGTGCCAGCAGCCTACAGGGGCCCAATCAGCCCCAGCATTTT. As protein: CASSLQGPNQPQHF.